Below are 28 T cell receptor beta chains sequenced from a single sample in a study of T cell responses to AZD1222 COVID-19 vaccine. Sequencing was performed with immunoSEQ multiplex PCR; in TCRdb, only in-frame clones are kept and a portion is missing. The sample has about 120,000 clones; around 87% are singletons. The source material was peripheral blood, sampled 28 days after the second AZD1222 dose. All receptors derive from an adult who received the AZD1222 COVID-19 vaccine.

This clone has only a few counts. V is TRBV27 and J is TRBJ1-2; D gene ambiguous. The germline CDR1 and CDR2 sequences are MNHEY and SMNVEV (reference sequence). Deletions cut 3 bases from V and 3 bases from J, with 8 bases between. The CDR3 contains 13 residues. The CDR3 here is CASSFGGYYGYTF. The CDR3 bases are TGTGCCAGCAGTTTTGGAGGGTACTATGGCTACACCTTC.

This clone was observed once. The chain employs TRBV6-2 or TRBV6-3 and TRBJ2-2, with D possibly TRBD1 on 8 matching bases. The ends were cut back, 6 bases at V and 4 bases at J, with 15 bases in the middle. CDR1 is MNHEY, CDR2 SVGEGT, per germline. The CDR3 runs to 15 residues. Here the CDR3 DNA reads TGTGCCAGCAGCCGGACAGGGAGGGGCACCGGGGAGCTGTTTTTT. Protein: CASSRTGRGTGELFF.

This clone has a single count. CDR3 nucleotide sequence: TGTGCCAGCAGCTTAGTGGGACAGGGTAATCAGCCCCAGCATTTT. This sequence encodes CASSLVGQGNQPQHF. The chain uses TRBV7-8 and TRBJ1-5; the match to TRBD1 covers 9 bases. The CDR3 consists of 15 residues. J lost 4 bases, V lost 1 base, and 2 bases had no gene match. CDR1 is SGHVS and CDR2 is FQNEAQ in the germline V gene.

The chain links TRBV11-2 to TRBJ1-4; D not certain. Germline V gene lookup returns CDR1 SGHAT and CDR2 FQNNGV. V shed 1 base and J shed 0 bases, with 6 bases lying between them. The CDR3 length is 15 residues. The CDR3, as DNA: TGTGCCAGCAGCTTAGTAGCCACAACTAATGAAAAACTGTTTTTT. Amino acid sequence: CASSLVATTNEKLFF.

This chain links TRBV6-1 with TRBJ2-1; D uncertain. The CDR3 has 16 residues. With 4 bases removed from V and 4 bases from J, the gap between germline ends came to 17 bases. Germline values: CDR1 MNHNS, CDR2 SASEGT. CDR3 sequence: CASSGPLVGYYNEQFF. CDR3 nucleotide sequence: TGTGCCAGCAGTGGCCCTTTGGTGGGTTATTACAATGAGCAGTTCTTC.

The V gene is TRBV28, the J gene TRBJ1-1, with a possible D match to TRBD1 (5 bases). Germline V gene sequence: CDR1 MDHEN, CDR2 SYDVKM. The V end lost 6 bases, the J end lost 5 bases, and 10 bases lay between the germline ends. This CDR3 contains 12 residues. The CDR3 spells CASRGGWTEAFF. The DNA for the CDR3 is TGTGCCAGCAGGGGGGGGTGGACTGAAGCTTTCTTT.

This clone was seen only once. CDR3: CAAWDRMSSYEQYF. The CDR3 region has the DNA TGTGCCGCCTGGGACAGAATGAGCTCCTACGAGCAGTACTTC. V usage is TRBV6-6 and J usage is TRBJ2-7, with 7 positions matching TRBD1. Germline assignment: CDR1 MNHNY and CDR2 SVGAGI (reference sequence). The CDR3 is 14 residues long. V gave up 11 bases and J gave up 0 bases; unmatched junction bases: 10.

The chain couples TRBV29-1 to TRBJ1-5; 7 positions match TRBD1. The CDR3 is 12 residues long. Germline lookup yields CDR1 SQVTM and CDR2 ANQGSEA. The trim removed 4 bases at V and 7 bases at J, leaving 4 bases unmatched. As DNA, the CDR3 is TGCAGCGTTGCGGAACAGGGGCAGCCCCAGCATTTT. As protein: CSVAEQGQPQHF.

The genes are TRBV10-2 and TRBJ2-1, with 11 bases that match TRBD2. CDR3 length: 19 amino acids. Trimming at V came to 7 bases and at J to 1 base, leaving 15 bases not matched to a gene. Germline V gives CDR1 WSHSY, CDR2 SAAADI. CDR3 nucleotide sequence: TGCGCCAGCACCCCAGTTCGGCTAGCGGGGGGCAAGTCCTACAATGAGCAGTTCTTC. It codes for CASTPVRLAGGKSYNEQFF.

V gene TRBV19 combines with J gene TRBJ2-1, with 14 bases fitting TRBD2. The V segment lost 10 bases and the J segment 4 bases; nucleotides outside the gene matches: 9. This CDR3 comprises 16 residues. The germline V gene has CDR1 LNHDA and CDR2 SQIVND (reference sequence). The CDR3, as DNA: TGTGCCACCTCGGGGACTAGCGGGGGTCCTTACAATGAGCAGTTCTTC. This codes for CATSGTSGGPYNEQFF.

The V and J genes are TRBV5-5 and TRBJ1-5; 12 nucleotides agree with TRBD1. This CDR3 has 15 residues. J lost 1 base, V lost 7 bases, and 3 bases had no gene match. Germline lookup yields CDR1 SGHKS and CDR2 YYEKEE (reference sequence). CDR3: CASGTGGLSNQPQHF. In nucleotides, the CDR3 is TGTGCCAGCGGGACAGGGGGCCTGAGCAATCAGCCCCAGCATTTT.

V is TRBV5-1 and J is TRBJ2-3; D uncertain. V was cut by 1 base and J by 1 base, with 13 bases left in between. Germline V gives CDR1 SGHRS, CDR2 YFSETQ. CDR3 length: 16 amino acids. The CDR3 region is CASSLTPPPGTDTQYF. The CDR3 bases are TGCGCCAGCAGCTTGACCCCCCCGCCGGGCACAGATACGCAGTATTTT.

This chain links TRBV6-5 with TRBJ1-5; D unclear. V was clipped by 6 bases and J by 5 bases, with 8 bases between them. The germline V gene encodes CDR1 MNHEY and CDR2 SVGAGI. The CDR3 contains 12 residues. Here the CDR3 DNA reads TGTGCCAGCAGACGAATTGATCAGCCCCAGCATTTT. The encoded protein is CASRRIDQPQHF.

The chain joins TRBV3-1 (or the pseudogene TRBV3-2) to TRBJ2-7; 8 bases align to TRBD2. Germline assignment: CDR1 LGHDT and CDR2 YNNKEL (reference sequence). The CDR3 is 17 amino acids. Unmatched junction bases numbered 13, after V lost 4 bases and J lost 2 bases. The CDR3 sequence is CASSRGGAGAHAYEQYF. DNA of the CDR3: TGTGCCAGCAGCCGCGGGGGAGCGGGGGCGCACGCCTACGAGCAGTACTTC.

The V and J genes are TRBV28 and TRBJ1-5, with D possibly being TRBD1 (5 bases). The CDR3 consists of 15 residues. The germline gives CDR1 MDHEN, CDR2 SYDVKM. Trimming cost V 2 bases and J 3 bases, with 11 bases left between them. The DNA of the CDR3 is TGTGCCAGCAGTTTACCCCAGACAGTCAATCAGCCCCAGCATTTT. Its translation is CASSLPQTVNQPQHF.

J is TRBJ1-5 and V is TRBV10-2; D is undetermined. In germline, CDR1 is WSHSY, CDR2 SAAADI. The V gene lost 6 bases and the J gene lost 1 base, with 16 bases spanning the gap. This CDR3 has 16 amino acids. DNA of the CDR3: TGCGCCAGCAGCCCCATTTTCGGCAGGAGCAATCAGCCCCAGCATTTT. Protein product: CASSPIFGRSNQPQHF.

The chain is built from TRBV10-2 and TRBJ1-1, with TRBD1 identical over 9 bases. The length of the CDR3 is 14 residues. Germline CDR1 is WSHSY and CDR2 is SAAADI. With V trimmed by 8 bases and J by 0 bases, 4 bases remained unmatched. DNA of the CDR3: TGCGCCAGCTTTGGGACAGGGATGAACACTGAAGCTTTCTTT. Translated: CASFGTGMNTEAFF.

The CDR3 loop is CATSDYSTDTQYF. The CDR3 bases are TGTGCCACCAGTGACTACAGTACTGATACGCAGTATTTT. The chain recombines TRBV24-1 with TRBJ2-3; D unclear. CDR3 size: 13 residues. V lost 4 bases to trimming and J lost 6 bases, with 10 bases between them. CDR1 is KGHDR and CDR2 is SFDVKD in the germline V gene.

This rearrangement joins TRBV6-2 or TRBV6-3 to TRBJ1-1; D perhaps matches TRBD1 (6 bases). Germline assignment: CDR1 MNHEY and CDR2 SVGEGT. The CDR3 totals 13 residues. Trimming shortened V by 7 bases and J by 4 bases, and 13 bases separated the two germline ends. This CDR3 reads CASTPGVSTEAFF. In nucleotides, the CDR3 is TGTGCCAGCACCCCAGGGGTGAGCACTGAAGCTTTCTTT.

The chain is built from TRBV19 and TRBJ2-5, with D possibly TRBD2 on 5 matching bases. Germline assignment: CDR1 LNHDA and CDR2 SQIVND (reference sequence). Between the trimmed V and J ends, which lost 3 bases and 10 bases, there was a span of 12 bases. The CDR3 covers 12 residues. The CDR3 here is CASSIDRDDQYF. The CDR3 DNA follows: TGTGCCAGTAGTATTGACCGGGATGACCAGTACTTC.

This chain joins TRBV15 and TRBJ1-5; D might be TRBD1 (5 bases). This CDR3 has 16 residues. V was pared by 1 base and J by 1 base, with 11 bases between. Germline CDR1 reads LNHNV; CDR2 reads YYDKDF (reference sequence). The CDR3 reads CATSRAKGISNQPQHF. The CDR3 DNA follows: TGTGCCACCAGCAGAGCGAAGGGGATCAGCAATCAGCCCCAGCATTTT. The whole variable domain, remainder taken from reference TRBV15 and TRBJ1-5, is DAMVIQNPRYQVTQFGKPVTLSCSQTLNHNVMYWYQQKSSQAPKLLFHYYDKDFNNEADTPDNFQSRRPNTSFCFLDIRSPGLGDTAMYLCATSRAKGISNQPQHFGDGTRLSIL.

The V and J genes are TRBV14 and TRBJ1-2; a possible D gene is TRBD1 (6 bases). The CDR3 is 13 amino acids. Germline V gene sequence: CDR1 SGHDN, CDR2 FVKESK. Trimming stripped 4 bases from V and 4 bases from J, with 10 bases between. DNA of the CDR3: TGTGCCAGCAGCCCTCAGACAGGCTATGGCTACACCTTC. This translates into CASSPQTGYGYTF.

This chain connects TRBV4-1 to TRBJ1-4, with TRBD1 matching over 9 bases. The CDR3 consists of 16 residues. Unmatched junction bases numbered 3, after V lost 4 bases and J lost 0 bases. CDR1 and CDR2 from the germline V gene are MGHRA and YSYEKL. CDR3 coding DNA: TGCGCCAGCAGCCCGGGACAGGGTGCAACTAATGAAAAACTGTTTTTT. It is translated as CASSPGQGATNEKLFF.

This sequence joins TRBV15 and TRBJ1-2, with D tentatively TRBD1 (5 bases). Germline CDR1 is LNHNV and CDR2 is YYDKDF (reference sequence). Trimming left V 0 bases short and J 4 bases short, with 15 bases between. This CDR3 spans 16 amino acids. This CDR3 is CATSRDPNGGGYGYTF. The DNA of the CDR3 is TGTGCCACCAGCAGAGACCCCAACGGGGGTGGCTATGGCTACACCTTC. The entire variable domain, with the rest obtained from reference TRBV15 and TRBJ1-2, is as follows: DAMVIQNPRYQVTQFGKPVTLSCSQTLNHNVMYWYQQKSSQAPKLLFHYYDKDFNNEADTPDNFQSRRPNTSFCFLDIRSPGLGDTAMYLCATSRDPNGGGYGYTFGSGTRLTVV.

The DNA of the CDR3 is TGTGCCTATTCCGGGGGGGCCTATGGCTACACCTTC. Protein: CAYSGGAYGYTF. The chain uses TRBV30 and TRBJ1-2; D may be TRBD1 (6 bases). The CDR3 contains 12 residues. Germline CDR1 is GTSNPN and CDR2 is SVGIG (reference sequence). The V gene lost 7 bases and the J gene lost 4 bases, with 13 bases spanning the gap.

The chain joins TRBV19 to TRBJ1-1; D possibly corresponds to TRBD1 (5 bases). From germline, CDR1 is LNHDA and CDR2 SQIVND (reference sequence). The V end was cut by 6 bases, the J end by 5 bases, with 13 bases between. CDR3 length equals 13 residues. CDR3 nucleotides: TGTGCCAGTAGGGGCAGGGCGGGAACTGAAGCTTTCTTT. Amino acid sequence: CASRGRAGTEAFF.

Comments on this clone: A junction boundary mismatches the germline segment, possibly from a read error. The rearrangement joins TRBV4-3 to TRBJ2-7; possible D gene TRBD1, 6 bases. CDR3 length: 13 amino acids. Germline loops: CDR1 LGHNA, CDR2 YSLEER. The CDR3 DNA reads TGCGCCAGCAGTCGGACAGTCTCCGACGAGCAGTACTTC. Encoded protein: CASSRTVSDEQYF.

The rearrangement joins TRBV7-2 to TRBJ1-2; D is perhaps TRBD1 (5 bases). The germline CDR1 and CDR2 sequences are SGHTA and FQGNSA. V was cut by 5 bases and J by 6 bases, with 16 bases left in between. This CDR3 has 14 residues. The CDR3: CASSPGARHHGYTF. CDR3 in DNA: TGTGCCAGCAGCCCTGGGGCCAGGCACCATGGCTACACCTTC.